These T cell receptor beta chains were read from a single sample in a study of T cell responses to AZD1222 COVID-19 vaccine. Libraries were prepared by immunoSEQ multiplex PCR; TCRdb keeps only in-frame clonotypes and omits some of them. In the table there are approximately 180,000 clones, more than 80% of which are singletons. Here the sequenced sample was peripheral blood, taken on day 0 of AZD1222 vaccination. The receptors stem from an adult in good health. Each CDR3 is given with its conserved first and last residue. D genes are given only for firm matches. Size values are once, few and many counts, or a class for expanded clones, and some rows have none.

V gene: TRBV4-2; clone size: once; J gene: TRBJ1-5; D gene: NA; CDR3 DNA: TGTGCCAGCAGCCAAGATCTGCCAGATCAGCCCCAGCATTTT; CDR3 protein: CASSQDLPDQPQHF
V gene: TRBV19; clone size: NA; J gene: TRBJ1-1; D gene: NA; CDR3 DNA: TGTGCCAGTAGTAGGCTAAGAGGGACCCTCGCCACTGAAGCTTTCTTT; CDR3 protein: CASSRLRGTLATEAFF
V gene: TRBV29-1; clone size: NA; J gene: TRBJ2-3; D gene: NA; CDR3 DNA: TGCAGCGTTGAGCACCTCAGGGGGGACACGCAGTATTTT; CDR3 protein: CSVEHLRGDTQYF
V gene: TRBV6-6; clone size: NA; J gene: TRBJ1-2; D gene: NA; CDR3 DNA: TGTGCCAGCAGGGCAGGGGTTAACTATGGCTACACCTTC; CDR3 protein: CASRAGVNYGYTF
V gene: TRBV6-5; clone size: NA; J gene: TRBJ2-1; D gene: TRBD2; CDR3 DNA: TGTGCCAGCAGTTACAGCCGGACTAGCGGGAGGGGTTTCTTC; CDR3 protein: CASSYSRTSGRGFF
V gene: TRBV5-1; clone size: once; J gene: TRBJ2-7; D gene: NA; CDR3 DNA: TGCGCCAGCAGCTTGGACAGATACGAGCAGTACTTC; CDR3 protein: CASSLDRYEQYF
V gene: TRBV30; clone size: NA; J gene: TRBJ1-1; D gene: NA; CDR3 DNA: TGTGCCTGGAGTGTTTGGGGAGTTCCCGCGGTCGAAGCTTTCTTT; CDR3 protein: CAWSVWGVPAVEAFF
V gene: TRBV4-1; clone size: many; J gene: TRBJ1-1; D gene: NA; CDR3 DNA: TGCGCCAGCAGCCAAGGGAGGGGGGGAAACACTGAAGCTTTCTTT; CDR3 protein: CASSQGRGGNTEAFF
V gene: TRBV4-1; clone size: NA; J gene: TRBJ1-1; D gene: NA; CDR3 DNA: TGCGCCAGCAGCCCGGCGGCGCGAGGCACTGAAGCTTTCTTT; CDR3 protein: CASSPAARGTEAFF
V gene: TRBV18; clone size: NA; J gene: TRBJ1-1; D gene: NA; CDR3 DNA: TGTGCCAGCTCACCAGGGGCGGGGGGCATGGTGAACACTGAAGCTTTCTTT; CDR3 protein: CASSPGAGGMVNTEAFF
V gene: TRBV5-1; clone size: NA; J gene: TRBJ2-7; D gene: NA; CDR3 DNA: TGCGCCAGCAGCTTGGAAGGGGACCCAATGAACGAGCAGTACTTC; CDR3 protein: CASSLEGDPMNEQYF
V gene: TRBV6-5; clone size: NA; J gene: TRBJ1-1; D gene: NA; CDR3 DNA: TGTGCCAGCAAGGAACAGACGAACACTGAAGCTTTCTTT; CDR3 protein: CASKEQTNTEAFF
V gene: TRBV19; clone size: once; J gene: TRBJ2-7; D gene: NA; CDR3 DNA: TGTGCCAGTAGTATTAGCAGGGGAGCTGGGAACGAGCAGTACTTC; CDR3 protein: CASSISRGAGNEQYF
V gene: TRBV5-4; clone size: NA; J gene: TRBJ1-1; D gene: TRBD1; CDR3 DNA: TGTGCCAGCAGCTTTCGGACAGGTGAAGCTTTCTTT; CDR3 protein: CASSFRTGEAFF
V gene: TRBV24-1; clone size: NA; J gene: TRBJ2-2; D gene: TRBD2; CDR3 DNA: TGTGCCACCAGTGCCCCGCGGCGGGCTAGCGGGAGGGCATTGGAGGGGGAGCTGTTTTTT; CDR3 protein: CATSAPRRASGRALEGELFF
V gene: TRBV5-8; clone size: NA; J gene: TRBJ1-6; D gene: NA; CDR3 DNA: TGTGCCAGCAGCTTCAAACAAGGAGGCGTGTTCCCAAATTCACCCCTCCACTTT; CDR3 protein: CASSFKQGGVFPNSPLHF
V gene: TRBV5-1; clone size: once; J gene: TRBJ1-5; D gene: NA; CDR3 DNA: TGCGCCAGCAGCCCAGAACAGGGAAGCAATCAGCCCCAGCATTTT; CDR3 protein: CASSPEQGSNQPQHF
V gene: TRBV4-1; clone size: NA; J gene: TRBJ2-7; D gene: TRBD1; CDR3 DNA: TGCGCCAGCAGATATGGACAGGGGAACTACGAGCAGTACTTC; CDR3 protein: CASRYGQGNYEQYF
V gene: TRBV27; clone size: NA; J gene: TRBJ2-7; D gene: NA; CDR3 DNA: TGTGCCAGCAGTTTAGACCGAGCAGATCGATACGAGCAGTACTTC; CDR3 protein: CASSLDRADRYEQYF
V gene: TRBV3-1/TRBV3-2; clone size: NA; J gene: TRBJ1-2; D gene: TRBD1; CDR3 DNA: TGTGCCAGCAGCCGACAGGGAGGCTACACCTTC; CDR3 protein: CASSRQGGYTF
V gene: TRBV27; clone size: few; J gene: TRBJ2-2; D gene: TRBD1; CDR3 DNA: TGTGCCAGCAGTCTCCGGGACAGCGCGAACACCGGGGAGCTGTTTTTT; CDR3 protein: CASSLRDSANTGELFF
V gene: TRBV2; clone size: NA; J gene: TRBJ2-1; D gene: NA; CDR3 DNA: TGTGCCAGCACCAGCGAAGGGAGTTACAATGAGCAGTTCTTC; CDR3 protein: CASTSEGSYNEQFF
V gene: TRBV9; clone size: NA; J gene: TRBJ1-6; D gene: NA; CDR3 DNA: TGTGCCAGCAGCGTAGAGGCAGGGTCTTCACCCCTCCACTTT; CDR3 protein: CASSVEAGSSPLHF
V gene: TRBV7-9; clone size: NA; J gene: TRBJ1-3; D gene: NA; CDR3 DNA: TGTGCCAGCAGCCCAGCTCCAGCGAGCTCTGGAAACACCATATATTTT; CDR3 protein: CASSPAPASSGNTIYF
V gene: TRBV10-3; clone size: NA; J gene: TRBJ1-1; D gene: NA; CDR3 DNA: TGTGCCATCATCCCATTTGTTGGCGCTGAAGCTTTCTTT; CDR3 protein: CAIIPFVGAEAFF
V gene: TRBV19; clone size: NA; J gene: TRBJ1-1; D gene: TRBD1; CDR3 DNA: TGTGCCAGTAGTATCCGTGACAGGGTCACGGCTTTCTTT; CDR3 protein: CASSIRDRVTAFF
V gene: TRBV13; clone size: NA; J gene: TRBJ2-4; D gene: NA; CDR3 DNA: TGTGCCAGCAGCTTAGGGGCTGTTCTAGCCAAAAACATTCAGTACTTC; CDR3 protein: CASSLGAVLAKNIQYF
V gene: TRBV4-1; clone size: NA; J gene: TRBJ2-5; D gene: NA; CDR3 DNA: TGCGCCAGCAGCCAAGATCCGGGTTTTCAAGAGACCCAGTACTTC; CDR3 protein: CASSQDPGFQETQYF
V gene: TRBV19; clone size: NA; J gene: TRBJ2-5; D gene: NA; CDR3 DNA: TGTGCCAGTAGTATAAAGGGTTGGGAGACCCAGTACTTC; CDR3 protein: CASSIKGWETQYF
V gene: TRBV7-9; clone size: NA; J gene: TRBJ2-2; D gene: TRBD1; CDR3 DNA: TGTGCCAGCAGCTTATTTCGGACAGGGGGGGCCGGGGAGCTGTTTTTT; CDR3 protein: CASSLFRTGGAGELFF
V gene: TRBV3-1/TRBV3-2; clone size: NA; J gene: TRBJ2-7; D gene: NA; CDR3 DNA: TGTGCCAGCAGCCAAGTTGCGGGTTCATCCTACGAGCAGTACTTC; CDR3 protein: CASSQVAGSSYEQYF
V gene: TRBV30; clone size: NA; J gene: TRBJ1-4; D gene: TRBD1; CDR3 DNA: TGTGCCTCCGGACAGGGAGATGAAAAACTGTTTTTT; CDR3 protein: CASGQGDEKLFF
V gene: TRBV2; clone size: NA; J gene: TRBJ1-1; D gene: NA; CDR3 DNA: TGTGCCAGCAGTGAACGATACGGGGCTGAAGCTTTCTTT; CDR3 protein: CASSERYGAEAFF
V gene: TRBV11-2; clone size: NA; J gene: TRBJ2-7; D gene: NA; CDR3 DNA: TGTGCCAGCAGCTTAGGACAGACCTACGAGCAGTACTTC; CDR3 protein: CASSLGQTYEQYF
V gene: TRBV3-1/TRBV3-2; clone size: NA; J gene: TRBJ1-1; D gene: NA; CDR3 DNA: TGTGCCAGCAGACCACTCAGGGAGAACACTGAAGCTTTCTTT; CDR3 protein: CASRPLRENTEAFF
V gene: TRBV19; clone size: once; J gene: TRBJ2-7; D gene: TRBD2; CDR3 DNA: TGTGCCAGCACTAGCGGGAGTACAGACGAGCAGTACTTC; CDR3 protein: CASTSGSTDEQYF
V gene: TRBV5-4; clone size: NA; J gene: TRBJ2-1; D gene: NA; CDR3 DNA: TGTGCCAGCAGCTTGATCGGGACAGAGCAGTTCTTC; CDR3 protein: CASSLIGTEQFF
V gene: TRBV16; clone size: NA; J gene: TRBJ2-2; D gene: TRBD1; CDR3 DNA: TGTGCCAGCAGCCTCCTTCAGGGGGCTCTCAACACCGGGGAGCTGTTTTTT; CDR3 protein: CASSLLQGALNTGELFF
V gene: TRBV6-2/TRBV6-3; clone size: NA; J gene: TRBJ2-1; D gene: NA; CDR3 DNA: TGTGCCAGCAGTTATCGCCAGGTCCCCAATGAGCAGTTCTTC; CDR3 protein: CASSYRQVPNEQFF
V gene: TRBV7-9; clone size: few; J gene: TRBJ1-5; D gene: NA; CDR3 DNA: TGTGCCAGCAGTCGTGAGGTGACTCAGCCCCAGCATTTT; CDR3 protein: CASSREVTQPQHF
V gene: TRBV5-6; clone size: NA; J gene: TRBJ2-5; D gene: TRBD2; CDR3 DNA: TGTGCCAGCTCGGGGGCGGGAGGGCTTGATGAGACCCAGTACTTC; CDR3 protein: CASSGAGGLDETQYF
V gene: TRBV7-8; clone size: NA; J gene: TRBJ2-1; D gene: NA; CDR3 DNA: TGTGCCAGCAGCTTATACATTAGCGAGGAGCAGTTCTTC; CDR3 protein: CASSLYISEEQFF
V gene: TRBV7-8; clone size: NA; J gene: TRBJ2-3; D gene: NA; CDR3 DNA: TGTGCCAGCAGCCTACGGGGTCTTAGCACAGATACGCAGTATTTT; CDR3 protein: CASSLRGLSTDTQYF
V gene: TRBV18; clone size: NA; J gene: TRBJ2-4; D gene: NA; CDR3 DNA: TGTGCCAGCTCACCACCGGTAGATCTAGCCAAAAACATTCAGTACTTC; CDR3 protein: CASSPPVDLAKNIQYF
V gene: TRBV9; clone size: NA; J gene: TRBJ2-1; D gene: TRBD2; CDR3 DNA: TGTGCCAGCAGCTCTCGGAGCGGGACTAGCGGGACTACCCGGGACAATGAGCAGTTCTTC; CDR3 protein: CASSSRSGTSGTTRDNEQFF
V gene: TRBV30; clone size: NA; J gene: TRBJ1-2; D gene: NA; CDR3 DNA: TGTGCCTGGATGCTCCTCAACGAGAATGGCTACACCTTC; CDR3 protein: CAWMLLNENGYTF
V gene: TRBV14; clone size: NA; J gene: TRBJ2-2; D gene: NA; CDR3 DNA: TGTGCCAGCAGCCAAGGGCTCCCCACCGGGGAGCTGTTTTTT; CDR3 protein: CASSQGLPTGELFF
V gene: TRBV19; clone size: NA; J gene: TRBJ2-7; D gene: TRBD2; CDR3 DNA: TGTGCCAGTAGTATAATTCTGACTAGCGGGACGGGGCAGTACTTC; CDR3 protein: CASSIILTSGTGQYF
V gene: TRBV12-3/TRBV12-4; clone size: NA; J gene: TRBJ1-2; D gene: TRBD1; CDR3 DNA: TGTGCCAGCAGTCAACAGGGGGAGGATGGCTACACCTTC; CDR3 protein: CASSQQGEDGYTF
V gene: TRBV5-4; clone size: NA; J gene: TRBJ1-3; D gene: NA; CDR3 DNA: TGTGCCAGCAGCTTGGGAGGAGATGGAAACACCATATATTTT; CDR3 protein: CASSLGGDGNTIYF
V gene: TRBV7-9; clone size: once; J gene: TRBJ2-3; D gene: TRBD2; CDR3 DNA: TGTGCCAGCAGGGCCCTAGCGGGAGGTATTACAGATACGCAGTATTTT; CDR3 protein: CASRALAGGITDTQYF
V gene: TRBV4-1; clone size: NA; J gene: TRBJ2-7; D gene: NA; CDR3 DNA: TGCGCCAGCAGCCTCCTACCCGGGACCTACGAGCAGTACTTC; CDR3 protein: CASSLLPGTYEQYF
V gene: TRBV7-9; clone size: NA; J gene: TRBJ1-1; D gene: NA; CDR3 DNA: TGTGCCTTAGACAGGAACACTGAAGCTTTCTTT; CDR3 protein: CALDRNTEAFF
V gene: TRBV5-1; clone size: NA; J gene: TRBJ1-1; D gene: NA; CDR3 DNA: TGCGCCAGCAGCTTGGCCTCGGTGAAAAACACTGAAGCTTTCTTT; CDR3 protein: CASSLASVKNTEAFF
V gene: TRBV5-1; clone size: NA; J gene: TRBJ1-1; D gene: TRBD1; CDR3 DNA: TGCGCCAGCAGCTTGGGCCCCGGACAGGGCCGGACCACTGAAGCTTTCTTT; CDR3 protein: CASSLGPGQGRTTEAFF
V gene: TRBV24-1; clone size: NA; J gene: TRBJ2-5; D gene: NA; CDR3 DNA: TGTGCCACCAGTGCAGGCGGGAAGGAGACCCAGTACTTC; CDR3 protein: CATSAGGKETQYF
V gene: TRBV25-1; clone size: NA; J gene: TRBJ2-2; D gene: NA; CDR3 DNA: TGTGCCAGCAGTGAATCCACGACTATTCCCGGGGAGCTGTTTTTT; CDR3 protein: CASSESTTIPGELFF
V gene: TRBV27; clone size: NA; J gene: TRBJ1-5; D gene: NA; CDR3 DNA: TGTGCCAGTAGGGGGGCTCTCAATCAGCCCCAGCATTTT; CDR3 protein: CASRGALNQPQHF
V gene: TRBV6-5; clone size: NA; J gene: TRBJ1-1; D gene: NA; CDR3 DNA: TGTGCCAGCAGTTACTCTCGAGGGCGAGGTGGGACTGAAGCTTTCTTT; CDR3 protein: CASSYSRGRGGTEAFF
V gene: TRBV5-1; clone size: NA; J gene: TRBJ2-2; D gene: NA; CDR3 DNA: TGCGCCAGCAGCTTGGCCCCAAGTCCCGGGGAGCTGTTTTTT; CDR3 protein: CASSLAPSPGELFF